This T cell receptor beta chain comes out of a study of human versus mouse CDR3 diversity and MHC coevolution. Cells were CD45RO-negative CD62L-positive naive CD4 T cells sorted from PBMCs. This CDR3 has 14 amino acids. CDR1 is SEHNR, CDR2 FQNEAQ, per germline (reference sequence). V lost 5 bases, J lost 5 bases, and 6 bases stayed unmatched. Findings of the study overall: Human CDR3s averaged more deletions and insertions than mouse CDR3s. In humans, T-cell selection involved six or seven MHC II alleles. iCHAO1 estimated the human TCR beta repertoire at some 1.6 million clonotypes.

Libraries were prepared by immunoSEQ multiplex PCR; TCRdb keeps only in-frame clonotypes and omits some of them. The sample records around 77,000 clones, 85% to 95% being singletons. A remark on this clone: The antigen is undetermined.

The sequenced sample was naive CD4+ T cells from blood. Described subset: CD45RO-negative CD62L-positive naive CD4 T cells. The chain recombines TRBV7-9 with TRBJ1-5, with 7 bases identical to TRBD1. This TCR was sampled from a person between 25 and 75 years old in good health. CDR3 DNA: TGTGCCAGCAGCCAGACAACAGGGGATCAGCCCCAGCATTTT. Its protein is CASSQTTGDQPQHF.